This passage covers 19 T cell receptor beta chains from one sample sequenced in a study of early T cells in non-severe SARS-CoV-2 infection. TCRdb recomputed calls from the 5' RACE reads with MiXCR, one row per CDR3 protein. The repertoire has tens of thousands of distinct CDR3 sequences, about 4.6% of them found once; the top ten carry around 6%. Sequencing was performed on whole blood. The receptors originated from an adult who was a healthcare worker with PCR-confirmed SARS-CoV-2 infection or an uninfected control (not recorded which).

This rearrangement joins TRBV7-9 to TRBJ2-7, with D perhaps TRBD1 or TRBD2 (6 bases each). Trimming shortened V by 6 bases and J by 6 bases, and 21 bases separated the two germline ends. The CDR3 has 15 amino acids. Germline V gene data show CDR1 as SEHNR and CDR2 as FQNEAQ (reference sequence). CDR3 amino acids: CASSWVRGLPGEQYF. Written as DNA, the CDR3 is TGTGCCAGCAGTTGGGTCCGGGGGCTGCCCGGCGAGCAGTACTTC.

This clonotype has a handful of counts. This chain links TRBV6-2 or TRBV6-3 with TRBJ1-2; unclear D gene. This CDR3 contains 14 residues. The V and J ends lost 0 bases and 4 bases respectively, with 9 bases between them. Looked up from germline, CDR1 is MNHEY and CDR2 is SVGEGT. The CDR3 DNA is TGTGCCAGCAGTTACTCGGGGAAACTCTATGGCTACACCTTC. This encodes CASSYSGKLYGYTF.

The sample holds a few counts of this clonotype. The chain recombines TRBV9 with TRBJ1-2; D gene uncertain. Germline V gene lookup returns CDR1 SGDLS and CDR2 YYNGEE. The ends were cut back, 4 bases at V and 1 base at J, with 11 bases in the middle. The CDR3 runs to 14 residues. In nucleotides, the CDR3 is TGTGCCAGCAGCCCAAGCACCCATAACTATGGCTACACCTTC. Protein product: CASSPSTHNYGYTF.

At least ten counts were recorded for this clonotype. V is TRBV20-1 and J is TRBJ1-6; 9 bases fit TRBD1. Trimming removed 6 bases from V and 9 bases from J; junction bases left unmatched: 12. CDR3 length: 15 residues. CDR1 DFQATT and CDR2 SNEGSKA come from the germline V gene (reference sequence). CDR3 loop: CSASAPGQGSSPLHF. DNA of the CDR3: TGCAGTGCCTCCGCCCCGGGACAGGGAAGTTCACCCCTCCACTTT.

For this clonotype: A much larger clone differs from this one at a single base, so this may be a read error. The chain uses TRBV11-3 and TRBJ2-1; 7 bases line up with TRBD1. Germline-derived CDR1 and CDR2 are SGHNT and YENEEA. V trimming: 5 bases; J trimming: 0 bases; junction bases outside the gene matches: 22. The CDR3 spans 21 residues. Written as DNA, the CDR3 is TGTGCCAGCAGCGAACCCTGGGACAGTGGGTTCATAGGAAGCTCCTACAATGAGCAGTTCTTC. This translates into CASSEPWDSGFIGSSYNEQFF.

This clonotype has only a few counts. J is TRBJ2-1 and V is TRBV19; TRBD1 might be the D (6 bases). The germline gives CDR1 LNHDA, CDR2 SQIVND (reference sequence). The CDR3 loop spans 15 amino acids. V gave up 7 bases and J gave up 1 base, with 14 bases separating them. The CDR3 is CASMVDRSSYNEQFF. As DNA, the CDR3 is TGTGCCAGTATGGTAGACAGGTCGTCCTACAATGAGCAGTTCTTC.

This clonotype occurred many times. The chain joins TRBV7-8 to TRBJ1-6; 9 nucleotides agree with TRBD1. Unmatched junction bases numbered 17, after V lost 4 bases and J lost 7 bases. The length of the CDR3 is 19 residues. Looked up from germline, CDR1 is SGHVS and CDR2 is FQNEAQ. The CDR3 loop is CASSSRVGLGQGINSPLHF. CDR3 bases: TGTGCCAGCAGCTCCAGGGTGGGGCTCGGACAGGGGATCAATTCACCCCTCCACTTT.

At least ten counts were recorded for this clonotype. V and J are TRBV27 and TRBJ2-3; 9 bases match TRBD2. Unmatched junction bases numbered 6, after V lost 7 bases and J lost 4 bases. The CDR3 is made up of 14 amino acids. Germline CDR1 and CDR2: MNHEY and SMNVEV (reference sequence). The chain's CDR3 is CASKAAGGPDTQYF. The DNA for the CDR3 is TGTGCCAGCAAGGCGGCGGGAGGGCCAGATACGCAGTATTTT.

The V and J genes are TRBV5-1 and TRBJ2-2; tentative D call: TRBD2 (5 bases). This CDR3 comprises 13 residues. CDR1 is SGHRS and CDR2 is YFSETQ in the germline V gene. Trimming cost V 4 bases and J 4 bases, with 8 bases left between them. The CDR3 DNA sequence: TGCGCCAGCAGCCGTGCGGGCACCGGGGAGCTGTTTTTT. It translates to CASSRAGTGELFF. Combining the CDR3 with reference TRBV5-1 and TRBJ2-2 gives the whole variable domain KAGVTQTPRYLIKTRGQQVTLSCSPISGHRSVSWYQQTPGQGLQFLFEYFSETQRNKGNFPGRFSGRQFSNSRSEMNVSTLELGDSALYLCASSRAGTGELFFGEGSRLTVL.

This clonotype was observed many times. The chain has TRBV9 and TRBJ1-5, with TRBD1 matching 7 bases. CDR3 size: 14 residues. J lost 4 bases, V lost 3 bases, and 4 bases had no gene match. Germline assignment: CDR1 SGDLS and CDR2 YYNGEE. This CDR3 is CASSAPGQNQPQHF. The DNA of the CDR3 is TGTGCCAGCAGCGCTCCGGGACAGAATCAGCCCCAGCATTTT.

This clonotype was recorded many times. This chain links TRBV7-2 with TRBJ2-7; no clear D. This CDR3 spans 15 amino acids. Trimming removed 5 bases from V and 3 bases from J, with 17 bases in between. Per germline, CDR1 SGHTA and CDR2 FQGNSA. In nucleotides, the CDR3 is TGTGCCAGCAGCGAAACTCCAGGCACTGACTACGAGCAGTACTTC. Translating it yields CASSETPGTDYEQYF.

This clonotype was counted between two and nine times. The chain joins TRBV11-2 to TRBJ2-5; D gene ambiguous. The CDR3 runs to 13 residues. V dropped 3 bases and J dropped 3 bases, with 8 bases sitting between them. In germline, CDR1 is SGHAT, CDR2 FQNNGV. This CDR3 reads CASSLGSKETQYF. The CDR3 bases are TGTGCCAGCAGCTTGGGCAGCAAAGAGACCCAGTACTTC.

The CDR3 sequence: CASSLPGLYNEQFF. The CDR3 coding sequence is TGTGCCAGCAGTTTACCAGGGCTCTACAATGAGCAGTTCTTC. The V gene is TRBV12-3 or TRBV12-4, the J gene TRBJ2-1, with a possible D match to TRBD1 (5 bases). The CDR3 is 14 residues long. Trimming took off 2 bases at V and 3 bases at J, with 8 bases between the two ends.

Many counts were recorded for this clonotype. The chain uses TRBV7-6 and TRBJ1-3; TRBD1 matches at 7 bases. V shed 0 bases, J shed 4 bases, and the junction held 3 bases outside the gene matches. The germline CDR1 and CDR2 sequences are SGHVS and FNYEAQ. This CDR3 is 15 amino acids long. CDR3 sequence reads: CASSLATGTGNTIYF. The CDR3 nucleotides are TGTGCCAGCAGCTTAGCGACAGGGACAGGAAACACCATATATTTT. The whole variable domain, remainder taken from reference TRBV7-6 and TRBJ1-3, is GAGVSQSPRYKVTKRGQDVALRCDPISGHVSLYWYRQALGQGPEFLTYFNYEAQQDKSGLPNDRFSAERPEGSISTLTIQRTEQRDSAMYRCASSLATGTGNTIYFGEGSWLTVV.

The rearrangement uses TRBV7-3 and TRBJ2-1; 10 nucleotides align to TRBD1. J gave up 7 bases and V 5 bases, and 5 bases lay outside the gene matches. Germline assignment: CDR1 SGHTA and CDR2 FQGTGA. The CDR3 has 14 amino acids. The CDR3 sequence: CASSPGQGWNEQFF. DNA for the CDR3: TGTGCCAGCAGCCCGGGACAGGGGTGGAATGAGCAGTTCTTC.

The V gene is TRBV5-6, the J gene TRBJ2-3; D gene uncertain. Per germline, CDR1 SGHDT and CDR2 YYEEEE. V lost 0 bases and J 4 bases, leaving 6 bases between the germline ends. The CDR3 runs 13 residues. DNA of the CDR3: TGTGCCAGCAGCTTGGGGACCCCAGATACGCAGTATTTT. Its protein product is CASSLGTPDTQYF.

This clonotype was counted many times. CDR3 loop: CSATEAFF. For the CDR3, the DNA is TGCAGTGCTACTGAAGCTTTCTTT. The chain combines TRBV20-1 with TRBJ1-1; D unresolved. Germline V gene data show CDR1 as DFQATT and CDR2 as SNEGSKA (reference sequence). Trimming removed 4 bases from V and 6 bases from J, with 0 bases in between. This CDR3 spans 8 amino acids.

At least ten counts were recorded for this clonotype. This chain joins TRBV2 and TRBJ2-2; D is perhaps TRBD2 (6 bases). The CDR3 sequence is 14 residues long. The germline V gene has CDR1 SNHLY and CDR2 FYNNEI. The V end lost 2 bases, the J end lost 7 bases, and 11 bases lay between the germline ends. The CDR3 DNA sequence: TGTGCCAGCAGTGAAATACGGGGGATCGGGGAGCTGTTTTTT. This sequence encodes CASSEIRGIGELFF.

The chain carries TRBV29-1 and TRBJ2-3, with 11 positions matching TRBD2. Germline trimming cut 4 bases from V and 2 bases from J; bases unmatched to any gene: 11. The V gene's germline CDR1 is SQVTM and CDR2 ANQGSEA. The CDR3 contains 17 residues. This CDR3 reads CSVAGRTSGRFTDTQYF. The CDR3 nucleotides read TGCAGCGTTGCTGGGCGTACTAGCGGGAGATTCACAGATACGCAGTATTTT.